The T cell receptor (beta chain) under discussion was sequenced for a study of shared clonotypes between healthy human individuals. Whole-study findings and limits: How much donors shared clonotypes was expected to be affected by sequencing depth.

Only in-frame clones appear in the TCRdb table, and some are missing; sequencing was by immunoSEQ multiplex PCR. Of around 1 million clones listed, approximately 80% are singletons. This clone was recorded a few times. Its target is not known. The study drew all its donors from Caucasian adults living in Nashville, Tennessee. Trimming shortened V by 6 bases and J by 4 bases, and 4 bases separated the two germline ends. Germline CDR1 and CDR2: DFQATT and SNEGSKA (reference sequence). The CDR3 is 10 residues long. The V gene is TRBV20-1, the J gene TRBJ1-3; D remains unclear. The sequencing sample was made of memory CD4+ T cells sorted from blood. Subset defined: CD45RA-negative fraction. This receptor was taken from a man between 18 and 29 years old in good health. CDR3 bases: TGCAGTGCCCACGGAAACACCATATATTTT. It specifies CSAHGNTIYF.